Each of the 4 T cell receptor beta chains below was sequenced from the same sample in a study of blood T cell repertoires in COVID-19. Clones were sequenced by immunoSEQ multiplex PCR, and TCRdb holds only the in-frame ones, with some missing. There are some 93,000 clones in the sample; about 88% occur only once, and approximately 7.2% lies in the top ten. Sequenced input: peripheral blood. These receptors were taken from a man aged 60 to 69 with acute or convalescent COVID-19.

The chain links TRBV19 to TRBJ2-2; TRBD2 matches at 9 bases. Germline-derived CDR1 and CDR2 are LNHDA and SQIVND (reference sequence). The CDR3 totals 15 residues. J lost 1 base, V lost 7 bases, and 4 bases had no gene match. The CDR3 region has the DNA TGTGCCAGTACGTTACTAGCGGGGAACACCGGGGAGCTGTTTTTT. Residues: CASTLLAGNTGELFF.

The CDR3 DNA reads as TGTGCCAGCAGCCCGACTAGCGGGAGCCCTTCCTACAATGAGCAGTTCTTC. Its protein product is CASSPTSGSPSYNEQFF. The gene calls are TRBV5-4 and TRBJ2-1, with 12 bases that match TRBD2. Germline V gives CDR1 SGHNT, CDR2 YYREEE (reference sequence). CDR3 length: 17 amino acids. Germline trimming cut 4 bases from V and 1 base from J; bases unmatched to any gene: 6. The complete variable domain, with remaining parts taken from reference TRBV5-4 and TRBJ2-1, reads ETGVTQSPTHLIKTRGQQVTLRCSSQSGHNTVSWYQQALGQGPQFIFQYYREEENGRGNFPPRFSGLQFPNYSSELNVNALELDDSALYLCASSPTSGSPSYNEQFFGPGTRLTVL.

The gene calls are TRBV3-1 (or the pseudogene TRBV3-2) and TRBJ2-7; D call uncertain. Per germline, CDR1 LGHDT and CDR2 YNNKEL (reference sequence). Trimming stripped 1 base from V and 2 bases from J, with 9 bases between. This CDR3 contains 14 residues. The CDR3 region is CASSQGVQAYEQYF. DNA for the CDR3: TGTGCCAGCAGCCAAGGGGTTCAGGCCTACGAGCAGTACTTC.

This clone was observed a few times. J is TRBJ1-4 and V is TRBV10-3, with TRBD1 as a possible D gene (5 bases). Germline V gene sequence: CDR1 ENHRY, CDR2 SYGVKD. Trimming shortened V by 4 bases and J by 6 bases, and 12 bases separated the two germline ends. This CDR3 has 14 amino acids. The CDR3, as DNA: TGTGCCATCAGTGCGGGGGGTGGGGATGAAAAACTGTTTTTT. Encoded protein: CAISAGGGDEKLFF.